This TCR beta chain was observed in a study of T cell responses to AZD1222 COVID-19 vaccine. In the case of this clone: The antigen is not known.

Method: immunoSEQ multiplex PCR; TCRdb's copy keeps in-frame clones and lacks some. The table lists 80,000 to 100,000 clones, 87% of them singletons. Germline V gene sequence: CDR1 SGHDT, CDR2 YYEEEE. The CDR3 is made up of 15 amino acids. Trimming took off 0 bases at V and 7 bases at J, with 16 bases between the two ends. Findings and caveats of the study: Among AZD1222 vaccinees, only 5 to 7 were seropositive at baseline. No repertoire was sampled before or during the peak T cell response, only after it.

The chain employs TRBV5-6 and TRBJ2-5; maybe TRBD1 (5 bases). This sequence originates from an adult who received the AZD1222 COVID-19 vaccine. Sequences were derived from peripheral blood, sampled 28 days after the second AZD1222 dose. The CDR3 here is CASSLGGTQSSTQYF. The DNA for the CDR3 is TGTGCCAGCAGCTTGGGGGGCACCCAAAGTTCGACCCAGTACTTC.